This entry lists 11 T cell receptor beta chains sequenced from one sample in a study of control samples from healthy donors and cancer patients. The assay was immunoSEQ multiplex PCR, and TCRdb's table has in-frame clones only and misses some. The data show approximately 160,000 clones, roughly 95% seen once. Material for sequencing was blood. The receptors come from a woman in her sixties in good health.

This clone was seen only once. The chain combines TRBV18 with TRBJ1-4; unclear D gene. The CDR3 has 14 residues. V was pared by 1 base and J by 6 bases, with 9 bases between. Germline V gene sequence: CDR1 KGHSH, CDR2 LQKENI. The CDR3 is CASSPRGAHEKLFF. The CDR3 DNA is TGTGCCAGCTCACCACGAGGAGCGCATGAAAAACTGTTTTTT.

The chain couples TRBV5-1 to TRBJ1-1, with TRBD1 as a possible D gene (6 bases). CDR1 is SGHRS, CDR2 YFSETQ, per germline. Trimming took off 5 bases at V and 4 bases at J, with 15 bases between the two ends. The CDR3 spans 14 residues. This chain's CDR3 is CASRTETGTTEAFF. CDR3 bases: TGCGCCAGCAGAACCGAAACAGGGACCACTGAAGCTTTCTTT. The full variable domain, in which reference TRBV5-1 and TRBJ1-1 provide the parts outside the CDR3, is KAGVTQTPRYLIKTRGQQVTLSCSPISGHRSVSWYQQTPGQGLQFLFEYFSETQRNKGNFPGRFSGRQFSNSRSEMNVSTLELGDSALYLCASRTETGTTEAFFGQGTRLTVV.

The chain uses TRBV2 and TRBJ1-3; 8 nucleotides match TRBD1. This CDR3 is built from 15 residues. Germline CDR1 reads SNHLY; CDR2 reads FYNNEI. Trimming cost V 6 bases and J 4 bases; bases outside gene matches: 8. Here the CDR3 DNA reads TGTGCCAGCAGGTCCGGGACAGGACTCGGAAACACCATATATTTT. Residues: CASRSGTGLGNTIYF.

This rearrangement joins TRBV5-1 to TRBJ1-2, with 9 bases matching TRBD1. Germline V gene data show CDR1 as SGHRS and CDR2 as YFSETQ. With 3 bases clipped from V and 3 bases from J, the junction kept 9 bases outside the gene matches. This CDR3 spans 16 amino acids. The CDR3 DNA sequence: TGCGCCAGCAGCTCCCAAAACAGGGGGCAGGACTATGGCTACACCTTC. Protein: CASSSQNRGQDYGYTF.

This chain joins TRBV6-2 or TRBV6-3 and TRBJ2-2; 8 nucleotides match TRBD1. CDR3 size: 16 residues. The J segment lost 5 bases and the V segment lost 0 bases, leaving 5 bases of the junction unmatched. Germline CDR1 and CDR2: MNHEY and SVGEGT. CDR3 sequence: CASSYSSTGGTGELFF. The CDR3 DNA reads TGTGCCAGCAGTTACTCGAGTACAGGGGGGACCGGGGAGCTGTTTTTT.

The chain couples TRBV5-6 to TRBJ2-7; D might be TRBD1 (5 bases). From germline, CDR1 is SGHDT and CDR2 YYEEEE. Trimming took off 5 bases at V and 7 bases at J, with 25 bases between the two ends. The CDR3 extends over 16 amino acids. CDR3 in amino acids: CASSGAVGLNYFEQYF. For the CDR3, the DNA is TGTGCCAGCAGTGGGGCCGTAGGTCTCAACTACTTTGAGCAGTACTTC.

The genes are TRBV10-1 and TRBJ1-1, with D unresolved. The CDR3 loop spans 12 amino acids. Trimming took off 3 bases at V and 5 bases at J, with 7 bases between the two ends. The germline V gene has CDR1 WNHNN and CDR2 SYGVQD (reference sequence). As DNA, the CDR3 is TGCGCCAGCAGTGACCGGAGGACTGAAGCTTTCTTT. Translating gives CASSDRRTEAFF.

The V gene is TRBV9, the J gene TRBJ1-6; no reliable D call. Trimming left V 0 bases short and J 3 bases short, with 1 base between. This CDR3 is built from 13 residues. Per germline, CDR1 SGDLS and CDR2 YYNGEE. DNA of the CDR3: TGTGCCAGCAGCGTAGACTATAATTCACCCCTCCACTTT. It is translated as CASSVDYNSPLHF.

The chain uses TRBV29-1 and TRBJ2-1, with 8 nucleotides matching TRBD2. The V segment lost 7 bases and the J segment 4 bases; nucleotides outside the gene matches: 9. Per germline, CDR1 SQVTM and CDR2 ANQGSEA. This CDR3 contains 14 residues. The CDR3 reads CSGTLAGTYNEQFF. The CDR3 region has the DNA TGCAGCGGAACATTAGCGGGGACGTACAATGAGCAGTTCTTC.

The genes are TRBV5-8 and TRBJ1-4; TRBD1 matches at 10 bases. CDR3 length equals 15 residues. Germline V gene lookup returns CDR1 SGHTS and CDR2 YDEGEE. The trim removed 0 bases at V and 7 bases at J, leaving 3 bases unmatched. CDR3 residues: CASSLEGQGSEKLFF. As DNA, the CDR3 is TGTGCCAGCAGCTTGGAGGGACAGGGGAGTGAAAAACTGTTTTTT.

The rearrangement uses TRBV11-2 and TRBJ1-2; 10 positions match TRBD1. J lost 8 bases, V lost 5 bases, and 8 bases had no gene match. Germline CDR1 is SGHAT and CDR2 is FQNNGV. The CDR3 is 14 amino acids. CDR3 region: CASSARDRGGGYTF. The DNA of the CDR3 is TGTGCCAGCAGCGCCCGGGACAGGGGAGGCGGCTACACCTTC.